The clone carrying this TCR beta chain came up a few times. The data are from a study of technical replicates of blood from several donors. Profiled with immunoSEQ multiplex PCR; TCRdb holds only in-frame clones, not every one. The sample lists about 60,000 clones; approximately 86% were seen once. Deletions cut 4 bases from V and 6 bases from J, with 12 bases between. The length of the CDR3 is 13 residues. In germline, CDR1 is SGHTA, CDR2 FQGTGA. The source of this sequence is a human donor in good health. Some clones in this sample may be carry-over from other donors' samples. Sequencing was carried out using PBMCs. The rearrangement joins TRBV7-3 to TRBJ1-1; TRBD1 might be the D (6 bases). Written as DNA, the CDR3 is TGTGCCAGCAGCTGGGGACAAACTGCTGAAGCTTTCTTT. Its protein product is CASSWGQTAEAFF.